The 20 T cell receptor beta chains in this list originate from one sample, sequenced in a study of early T cells in non-severe SARS-CoV-2 infection. TCRdb processed the 5' RACE reads anew with MiXCR; each CDR3 protein has one entry. Of about 36,000 distinct CDR3 sequences in the sample, 6.8% were seen once. Sequencing used whole blood, obtained at baseline. These receptors came from an adult who was a healthcare worker with PCR-confirmed SARS-CoV-2 infection or an uninfected control (not recorded which).

The V and J genes are TRBV7-2 and TRBJ1-1; D gene unclear. This CDR3 region has 12 residues. Germline values: CDR1 SGHTA, CDR2 FQGNSA. Deletions cut 0 bases from V and 5 bases from J, with 4 bases between. The CDR3 here is CASSLAGTEAFF. The CDR3 DNA is TGTGCCAGCAGCTTAGCCGGGACTGAAGCTTTCTTT.

This clonotype appeared a few times. J is TRBJ1-2 and V is TRBV20-1; no firm D call. The CDR3 loop spans 14 amino acids. The germline CDR1 and CDR2 sequences are DFQATT and SNEGSKA (reference sequence). V was clipped by 1 base and J by 4 bases, with 13 bases between them. The CDR3 protein is CSARAEDGSYGYTF. The CDR3 DNA reads TGCAGTGCTAGAGCCGAGGACGGCAGCTATGGCTACACCTTC.

In its sample, this clonotype was seen a few times. CDR3 in DNA: TGTGCCAGCAGTGTAAGGCTAGGCAATCAGCCCCAGCATTTT. This gives the protein CASSVRLGNQPQHF. The chain combines TRBV28 with TRBJ1-5; no firm D call. This CDR3 spans 14 amino acids. V gave up 5 bases and J gave up 2 bases, with 10 bases separating them. Per germline, CDR1 MDHEN and CDR2 SYDVKM.

The J gene is TRBJ2-1, the V gene TRBV20-1, with D tentatively TRBD1 (6 bases). Germline V gene sequence: CDR1 DFQATT, CDR2 SNEGSKA (reference sequence). This CDR3 has 15 amino acids. With 3 bases removed from V and 1 base from J, the gap between germline ends came to 13 bases. The CDR3 nucleotides read TGCAGTGCTAGGCAAACTAGGGGGTCCTACAATGAGCAGTTCTTC. Translating it yields CSARQTRGSYNEQFF.

This clonotype showed up many times. The rearrangement joins TRBV4-1 to TRBJ2-1, with D unclear. Germline V CDR1 and CDR2: MGHRA, YSYEKL. Trimming pared 4 bases from V and 6 bases from J, leaving 7 bases between. This CDR3 region has 12 residues. The CDR3 nucleotides are TGCGCCAGCAGCCTCGACTTCAATGAGCAGTTCTTC. Its protein product is CASSLDFNEQFF.

This clonotype was recorded many times. CDR3 DNA: TGCAGTGCTTCAAGGGGGTCACGCTATAGCAATCAGCCCCAGCATTTT. Protein sequence: CSASRGSRYSNQPQHF. The V call is TRBV20-1, the J call TRBJ1-5; TRBD1 is a possible D gene (6 bases). From germline, CDR1 is DFQATT and CDR2 SNEGSKA (reference sequence). Trimming removed 5 bases from V and 0 bases from J, with 17 bases in between. The CDR3 runs 16 residues.

This clonotype was recorded many times. The rearrangement joins TRBV11-2 to TRBJ2-2, with TRBD2 matching over 9 bases. The CDR3 contains 16 residues. Germline CDR1 and CDR2: SGHAT and FQNNGV. V lost 1 base and J lost 6; bases outside the gene matches: 6. CDR3 sequence reads: CASSLGSAGGPGELFF. CDR3 nucleotides: TGTGCCAGCAGCTTAGGATCAGCGGGAGGTCCCGGGGAGCTGTTTTTT.

The chain is built from TRBV30 and TRBJ1-5, with a weak D call TRBD1 (6 bases). Germline lookup yields CDR1 GTSNPN and CDR2 SVGIG (reference sequence). Deletions cut 0 bases from V and 5 bases from J, with 8 bases between. The length of the CDR3 is 13 residues. The CDR3 is CAWSVQGYQPQHF. In DNA, the CDR3 is TGTGCCTGGAGTGTACAGGGATATCAGCCCCAGCATTTT.

This clonotype was seen at least ten times. The chain uses TRBV20-1 and TRBJ1-2; a possible D gene is TRBD1 (6 bases). The germline CDR1 and CDR2 sequences are DFQATT and SNEGSKA (reference sequence). There are 11 residues in the CDR3. With 5 bases removed from V and 7 bases from J, the gap between germline ends came to 11 bases. The CDR3 loop reads CSAFQGRGYTF. DNA for the CDR3: TGCAGTGCTTTCCAGGGGCGTGGCTACACCTTC.

This clonotype was observed at least ten times. This sequence joins TRBV12-3 or TRBV12-4 and TRBJ1-1, with 7 bases that match TRBD1. There are 12 residues in the CDR3. Trimming at V came to 3 bases and at J to 8 bases, leaving 3 bases not matched to a gene. The CDR3 sequence: CASSLTGREAFF. In DNA form, the CDR3 reads TGTGCCAGCAGTTTGACAGGGCGAGAAGCTTTCTTT.

This clonotype was detected ten times or more. CDR3 coding DNA: TGTGCCAGTGAAGTGGACCGCGAGGCTTTCTTT. Translating gives CASEVDREAFF. The V and J genes are TRBV28 and TRBJ1-1; D is undetermined. Germline assignment: CDR1 MDHEN and CDR2 SYDVKM. The germline V and J ends were trimmed by 9 bases and 11 bases, with 16 bases remaining between them. The CDR3 runs to 11 residues. The variable domain in full, with the rest retrieved from reference TRBV28 and TRBJ1-1, is DVKVTQSSRYLVKRTGEKVFLECVQDMDHENMFWYRQDPGLGLRLIYFSYDVKMKEKGDIPEGYSVSREKKERFSLILESASTNQTSMYLCASEVDREAFFGQGTRLTVV.

Ten or more counts support this clonotype. This chain connects TRBV5-5 to TRBJ2-3; no firm D call. This CDR3 has 12 residues. The V end lost 5 bases, the J end lost 2 bases, and 6 bases lay between the germline ends. Germline values: CDR1 SGHKS, CDR2 YYEKEE (reference sequence). Here the CDR3 reads CASSSDTDTQYF. DNA for the CDR3: TGTGCCAGCAGTTCCGACACAGATACGCAGTATTTT.

The rearrangement uses TRBV4-1 and TRBJ2-2; D might be TRBD1 or TRBD2, each matching 6 bases. Germline V gene data show CDR1 as MGHRA and CDR2 as YSYEKL. With 6 bases removed from V and 4 bases from J, the gap between germline ends came to 15 bases. The CDR3 is 15 residues long. CDR3 loop: CASRSGWGATGELFF. The CDR3 region has the DNA TGCGCCAGCAGAAGTGGGTGGGGGGCCACCGGGGAGCTGTTTTTT.

V usage is TRBV7-9 and J usage is TRBJ2-1, with 7 bases identical to TRBD2. The junction had 9 bases not matched to a gene; V was cut back by 3 bases and J by 7 bases. Germline-derived CDR1 and CDR2 are SEHNR and FQNEAQ (reference sequence). This CDR3 contains 15 residues. The CDR3 DNA sequence: TGTGCCAGCAGCTTGGCAAGCGGAGCGGGGAATGAGCAGTTCTTC. Its protein product is CASSLASGAGNEQFF.

The chain uses TRBV28 and TRBJ1-1; D is undetermined. The CDR3 consists of 13 residues. Trimming pared 3 bases from V and 8 bases from J, leaving 13 bases between. Germline V gives CDR1 MDHEN, CDR2 SYDVKM. The CDR3 protein is CASSFPGAAEAFF. DNA for the CDR3: TGTGCCAGCAGTTTTCCAGGAGCGGCAGAAGCTTTCTTT. The entire variable domain, with the rest obtained from reference TRBV28 and TRBJ1-1, is as follows: DVKVTQSSRYLVKRTGEKVFLECVQDMDHENMFWYRQDPGLGLRLIYFSYDVKMKEKGDIPEGYSVSREKKERFSLILESASTNQTSMYLCASSFPGAAEAFFGQGTRLTVV.

This clonotype was recorded many times. The chain carries TRBV7-8 and TRBJ1-1; weak D call: TRBD1 (5 bases). V lost 0 bases to trimming and J lost 5 bases, with 13 bases between them. The CDR3 spans 15 residues. CDR1 is SGHVS and CDR2 is FQNEAQ in the germline V gene. The CDR3 is CASSLAQGSWTEAFF. The CDR3 region has the DNA TGTGCCAGCAGCTTAGCTCAGGGATCGTGGACTGAAGCTTTCTTT.

This clonotype showed up just a few times. The chain has TRBV19 and TRBJ2-5; unclear D gene. With 4 bases removed from V and 1 base from J, the gap between germline ends came to 16 bases. The germline V gene has CDR1 LNHDA and CDR2 SQIVND (reference sequence). This CDR3 region has 16 residues. The CDR3 nucleotides read TGTGCCAGTAGTAAATCCCGTTGGAAGGGCCAAGAGACCCAGTACTTC. Amino acids: CASSKSRWKGQETQYF.

This rearrangement joins TRBV18 to TRBJ1-3; D may be TRBD1 (6 bases). The V end lost 6 bases, the J end lost 2 bases, and 11 bases lay between the germline ends. Germline CDR1 reads KGHSH; CDR2 reads LQKENI. CDR3 length: 14 amino acids. The CDR3 loop is CASSQTGPGNTIYF. The CDR3 DNA reads as TGTGCCAGCTCTCAGACAGGCCCTGGAAACACCATATATTTT.

This sequence joins TRBV10-3 and TRBJ2-7, with a possible D match to TRBD2 (7 bases). This CDR3 comprises 13 residues. Per the germline V gene, CDR1 is ENHRY and CDR2 is SYGVKD. Between the trimmed V and J ends, which lost 4 bases and 7 bases, there was a span of 14 bases. The CDR3 loop reads CAISAGGLGEQYF. In DNA form, the CDR3 reads TGTGCCATCAGTGCCGGGGGGCTGGGAGAGCAGTACTTC.

Only a few counts were recorded for this clonotype. The chain employs TRBV28 and TRBJ2-7, with unresolved D. V gave up 7 bases and J gave up 4 bases, with 17 bases separating them. The CDR3 contains 14 residues. CDR1 and CDR2 (germline): MDHEN, SYDVKM. The CDR3 DNA sequence: TGTGCCAGCACCATTCCCGGCCCCCTTTACGAGCAGTACTTC. It encodes CASTIPGPLYEQYF.